The 14 T cell receptor beta chains below come from one sample, sequenced in a study of CD8 T cells in Susac syndrome. A quantity of about 0.5 to 1 ug RNA underwent reverse transcription using random hexamers. Each CDR3 protein gets one entry after TCRdb re-called the immunoSEQ multiplex PCR reads with MiXCR. The data hold roughly 120,000 distinct CDR3 sequences, with around 94% observed a single time. Material: CD4+ T cells from PBMCs. The receptors derive from a human donor in good health.

The chain combines TRBV12-5 with TRBJ2-2; no clear D. The CDR3 consists of 15 residues. The germline V and J ends were trimmed by 1 base and 0 bases, with 6 bases remaining between them. Germline V gene data show CDR1 as LGHNT and CDR2 as FRNRAP. The DNA of the CDR3 is TGTGCTAGTGGTTTGGCGAACGCGAACACCGGGGAGCTGTTTTTT. It yields the protein CASGLANANTGELFF.

CDR3 nucleotides: TGTGCCAGCAGCTTAGTCGCCGGTCGAGGCACCGGGGAGCTGTTTTTT. Its protein is CASSLVAGRGTGELFF. The chain has TRBV7-2 and TRBJ2-2; D call uncertain. Germline loops: CDR1 SGHTA, CDR2 FQGNSA. The CDR3 contains 16 residues. V shed 1 base and J shed 4 bases, with 13 bases lying between them.

The chain carries TRBV30 and TRBJ2-2; TRBD2 might be the D (7 bases). V was trimmed by 3 bases and J by 4 bases, leaving 15 bases between them. The CDR3 spans 15 residues. The V gene's germline CDR1 is GTSNPN and CDR2 SVGIG (reference sequence). CDR3 DNA sequence: TGTGCCTGGAGCGTTGGGGGGGCTATCACCGGGGAGCTGTTTTTT. Translation: CAWSVGGAITGELFF.

The chain is built from TRBV3-1 and TRBJ2-1; D uncertain. The V end lost 1 base, the J end lost 10 bases, and 8 bases lay between the germline ends. The CDR3 runs 12 residues. In germline, CDR1 is LGHDT, CDR2 YNNKEL (reference sequence). Written as DNA, the CDR3 is TGTGCCAGCAGCCAAGCCCCCAGCGAGCAGTTCTTC. Encoded protein: CASSQAPSEQFF.

This clonotype was counted between two and nine times. The gene calls are TRBV18 and TRBJ2-1; TRBD2 agrees at 9 bases. This CDR3 region has 16 residues. CDR1 is KGHSH, CDR2 LQKENI, per germline. Unmatched junction bases numbered 7, after V lost 3 bases and J lost 4 bases. The CDR3 is CASSPPTSGPYNEQFF. The CDR3 DNA sequence: TGTGCCAGCTCACCGCCAACTAGCGGGCCATACAATGAGCAGTTCTTC.

The chain combines TRBV7-6 with TRBJ1-1; a possible D gene is TRBD1 (6 bases). This CDR3 has 13 residues. Germline V gene data show CDR1 as SGHVS and CDR2 as FNYEAQ. V was pared by 5 bases and J by 10 bases, with 17 bases between. The CDR3, as DNA: TGTGCCAGCAGCCCAATACAGGGTTTGGTAGCTTTCTTT. Translation gives CASSPIQGLVAFF.

V usage is TRBV4-1 and J usage is TRBJ1-2; D not certain. This CDR3 comprises 15 residues. Per germline, CDR1 MGHRA and CDR2 YSYEKL. V dropped 2 bases and J dropped 3 bases, with 13 bases sitting between them. CDR3 protein: CASSQFGLGDYGYTF. CDR3 DNA sequence: TGCGCCAGCAGCCAATTTGGCCTAGGAGACTATGGCTACACCTTC.

This chain joins TRBV10-3 and TRBJ2-7, with no clear D. From germline, CDR1 is ENHRY and CDR2 SYGVKD. CDR3 length: 13 residues. The V gene lost 6 bases and the J gene lost 3 bases, with 12 bases spanning the gap. This CDR3 is CAIREQRLYEQYF. Here the CDR3 DNA reads TGTGCCATCAGAGAACAGCGACTCTACGAGCAGTACTTC.

The CDR3 region is CAIGQGERNTIYF. DNA of the CDR3: TGTGCCATCGGACAGGGGGAGAGAAACACCATATATTTT. The chain employs TRBV10-3 and TRBJ1-3; TRBD1 matches 10 bases. The CDR3 length is 13 residues. The germline CDR1 and CDR2 sequences are ENHRY and SYGVKD. V was clipped by 8 bases and J by 5 bases; unmatched bases: 3.

The rearrangement uses TRBV7-9 and TRBJ2-7; D not resolved. This CDR3 region has 18 residues. Trimming left V 4 bases short and J 9 bases short, with 31 bases between. Germline V gene lookup returns CDR1 SEHNR and CDR2 FQNEAQ (reference sequence). CDR3 coding DNA: TGTGCCAGCAGCTCACTTTCAAGACTCCTTAAATTGGATGCAAGGCAGTACTTC. It translates to CASSSLSRLLKLDARQYF.

This clonotype came up once. This chain links TRBV11-2 with TRBJ1-1; 9 bases map to TRBD1. CDR3 size: 14 residues. CDR1 SGHAT and CDR2 FQNNGV come from the germline V gene. V lost 5 bases to trimming and J lost 4 bases; unmatched junction nucleotides: 5. The CDR3 DNA reads TGTGCCAGCAGCCCAGGACAGGGGAGCACTGAAGCTTTCTTT. This codes for CASSPGQGSTEAFF. Drawing the rest from reference TRBV11-2 and TRBJ1-1, the complete variable domain is EAGVAQSPRYKIIEKRQSVAFWCNPISGHATLYWYQQILGQGPKLLIQFQNNGVVDDSQLPKDRFSAERLKGVDSTLKIQPAKLEDSAVYLCASSPGQGSTEAFFGQGTRLTVV.

The chain employs TRBV5-4 and TRBJ2-7; possibly TRBD1 or TRBD2 for D (5 bases each). CDR3 length: 15 residues. The germline V gene encodes CDR1 SGHNT and CDR2 YYREEE (reference sequence). The V end lost 3 bases, the J end lost 4 bases, and 17 bases lay between the germline ends. CDR3 region: CASSYGGDRSYEQYF. Written as DNA, the CDR3 is TGTGCCAGCAGCTACGGTGGGGACCGATCATACGAGCAGTACTTC. The entire variable domain, with the rest obtained from reference TRBV5-4 and TRBJ2-7, is as follows: ETGVTQSPTHLIKTRGQQVTLRCSSQSGHNTVSWYQQALGQGPQFIFQYYREEENGRGNFPPRFSGLQFPNYSSELNVNALELDDSALYLCASSYGGDRSYEQYFGPGTRLTVT.

This clonotype was detected only once. CDR3 bases: TGTGCCAGCGGCGGTGGCGGGAGTAGGGATGAGCAGTTCTTC. The encoded protein is CASGGGGSRDEQFF. The V gene is TRBV9, the J gene TRBJ2-1; 7 bases are shared with TRBD2. The CDR3 loop spans 14 amino acids. The germline V gene has CDR1 SGDLS and CDR2 YYNGEE. The V and J ends lost 7 bases and 8 bases, in that order; junction bases with no gene match: 12. Variable domain in full (rest from reference TRBV9 and TRBJ2-1): DSGVTQTPKHLITATGQRVTLRCSPRSGDLSVYWYQQSLDQGLQFLIQYYNGEERAKGNILERFSAQQFPDLHSELNLSSLELGDSALYFCASGGGGSRDEQFFGPGTRLTVL.

V usage is TRBV18 and J usage is TRBJ1-1; D gene unclear. Trimming took 3 bases from V and 3 from J, leaving 11 bases between them. CDR1 and CDR2 from the germline V gene are KGHSH and LQKENI. CDR3 size: 14 residues. This chain's CDR3 is CASSPGYGDTEAFF. CDR3 sequence (DNA): TGTGCCAGCTCACCTGGGTACGGAGACACTGAAGCTTTCTTT.